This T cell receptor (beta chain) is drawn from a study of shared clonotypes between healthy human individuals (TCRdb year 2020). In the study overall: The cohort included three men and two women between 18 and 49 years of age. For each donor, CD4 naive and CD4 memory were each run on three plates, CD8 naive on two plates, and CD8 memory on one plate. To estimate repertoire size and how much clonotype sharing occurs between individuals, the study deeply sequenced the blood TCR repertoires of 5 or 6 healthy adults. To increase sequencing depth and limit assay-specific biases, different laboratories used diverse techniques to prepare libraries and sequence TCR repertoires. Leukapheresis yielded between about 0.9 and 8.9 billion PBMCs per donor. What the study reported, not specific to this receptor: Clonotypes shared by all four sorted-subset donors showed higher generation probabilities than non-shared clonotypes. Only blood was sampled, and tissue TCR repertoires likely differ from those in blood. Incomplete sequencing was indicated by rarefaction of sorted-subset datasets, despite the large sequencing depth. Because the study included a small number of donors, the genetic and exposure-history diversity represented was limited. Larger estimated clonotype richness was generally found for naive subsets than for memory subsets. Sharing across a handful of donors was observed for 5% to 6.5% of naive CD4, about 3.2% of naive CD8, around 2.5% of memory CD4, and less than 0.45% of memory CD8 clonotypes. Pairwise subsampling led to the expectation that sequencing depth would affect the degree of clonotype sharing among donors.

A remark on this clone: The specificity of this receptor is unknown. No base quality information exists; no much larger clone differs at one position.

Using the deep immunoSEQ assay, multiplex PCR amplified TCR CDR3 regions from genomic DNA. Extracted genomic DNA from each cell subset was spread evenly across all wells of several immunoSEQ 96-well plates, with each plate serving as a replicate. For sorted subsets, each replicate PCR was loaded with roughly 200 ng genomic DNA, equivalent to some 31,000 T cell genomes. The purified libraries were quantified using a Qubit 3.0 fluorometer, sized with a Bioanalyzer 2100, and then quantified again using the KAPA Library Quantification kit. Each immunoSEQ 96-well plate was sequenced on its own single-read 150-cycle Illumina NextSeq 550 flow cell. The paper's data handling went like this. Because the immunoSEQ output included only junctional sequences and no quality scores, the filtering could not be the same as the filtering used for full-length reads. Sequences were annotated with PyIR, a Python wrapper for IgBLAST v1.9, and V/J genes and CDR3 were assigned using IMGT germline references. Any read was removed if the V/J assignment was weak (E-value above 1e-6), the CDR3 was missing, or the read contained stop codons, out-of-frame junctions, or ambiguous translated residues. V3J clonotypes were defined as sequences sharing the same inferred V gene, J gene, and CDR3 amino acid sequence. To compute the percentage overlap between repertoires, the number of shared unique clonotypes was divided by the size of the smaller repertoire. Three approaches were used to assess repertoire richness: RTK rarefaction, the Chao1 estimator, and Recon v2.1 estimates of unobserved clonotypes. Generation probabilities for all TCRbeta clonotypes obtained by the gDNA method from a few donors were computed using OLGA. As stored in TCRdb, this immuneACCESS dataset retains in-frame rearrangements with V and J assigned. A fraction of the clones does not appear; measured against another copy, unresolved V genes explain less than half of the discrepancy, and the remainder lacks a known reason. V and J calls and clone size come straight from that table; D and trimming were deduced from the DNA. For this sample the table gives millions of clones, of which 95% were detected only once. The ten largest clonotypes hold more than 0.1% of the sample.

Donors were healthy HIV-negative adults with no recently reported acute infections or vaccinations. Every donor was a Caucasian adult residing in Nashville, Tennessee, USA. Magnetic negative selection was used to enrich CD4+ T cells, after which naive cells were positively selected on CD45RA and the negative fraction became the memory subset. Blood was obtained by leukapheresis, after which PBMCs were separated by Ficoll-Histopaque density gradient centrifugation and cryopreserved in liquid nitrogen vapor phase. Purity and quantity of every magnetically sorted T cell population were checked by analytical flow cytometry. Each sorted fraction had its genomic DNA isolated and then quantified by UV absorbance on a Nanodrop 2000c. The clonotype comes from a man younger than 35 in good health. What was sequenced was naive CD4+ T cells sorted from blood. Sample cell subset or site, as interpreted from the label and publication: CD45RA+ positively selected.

The CDR3 is CASSFPTGLFSKNIQYF. The DNA reads as follows: TGTGCCAGCAGCTTCCCGACAGGGTTATTTTCCAAAAACATTCAGTACTTC. The chain is encoded by TRBV28 joined to TRBJ2-4; TRBD1 matches 7 bases in the middle. Trimming takes 6 bases off V and 2 bases off J; junction bases not matched to a gene: 13. CDR1 and CDR2, looked up from the germline V gene, are MDHEN and SYDVKM. The CDR3 measures 17 amino acids from cysteine to phenylalanine. The sequence is cut down to CDR3 DNA, 51 bases in frame from base 1.